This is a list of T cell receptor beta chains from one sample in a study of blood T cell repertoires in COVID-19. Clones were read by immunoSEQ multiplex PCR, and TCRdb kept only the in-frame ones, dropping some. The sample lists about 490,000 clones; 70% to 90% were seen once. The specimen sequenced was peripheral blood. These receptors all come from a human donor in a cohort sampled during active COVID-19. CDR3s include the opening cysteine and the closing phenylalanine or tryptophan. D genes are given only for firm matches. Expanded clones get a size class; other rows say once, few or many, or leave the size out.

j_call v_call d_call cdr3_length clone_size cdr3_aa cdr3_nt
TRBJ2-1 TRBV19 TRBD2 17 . CASSFIPSSGRDNEQFF TGTGCCAGTAGTTTTATCCCCTCTAGCGGGAGAGACAATGAGCAGTTCTTC
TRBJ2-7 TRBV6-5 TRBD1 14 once CASRETGGPYEQYF TGTGCCAGCCGAGAAACAGGGGGCCCCTACGAGCAGTACTTC
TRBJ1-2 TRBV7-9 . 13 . CASSLGPNYGYTF TGTGCCAGCAGCTTGGGCCCTAACTATGGCTACACCTTC
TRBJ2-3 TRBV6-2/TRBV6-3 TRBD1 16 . CASSYRTGTSTDTQYF TGTGCCAGCAGTTACCGGACAGGGACCAGCACAGATACGCAGTATTTT
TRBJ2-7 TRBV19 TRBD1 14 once CASSVSGTAYEQYF TGTGCCAGTAGTGTATCCGGGACAGCCTACGAGCAGTACTTC
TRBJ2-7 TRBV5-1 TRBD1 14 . CASSARQGPNEQYF TGCGCCAGCAGCGCTAGACAGGGTCCGAACGAGCAGTACTTC
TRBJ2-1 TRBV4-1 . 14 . CASSQGASYNEQFF TGCGCCAGCAGCCAAGGGGCCTCGTACAATGAGCAGTTCTTC
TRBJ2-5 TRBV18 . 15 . CASSPPGEGTETQYF TGTGCCAGCTCACCACCGGGCGAGGGTACGGAGACCCAGTACTTC
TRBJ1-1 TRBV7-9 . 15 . CASSLGPGLNTEAFF TGTGCCAGCAGCTTAGGGCCAGGGCTGAACACTGAAGCTTTCTTT
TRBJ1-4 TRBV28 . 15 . CASSHERGTNEKLFF TGTGCCAGCAGTCATGAGCGGGGGACTAATGAAAAACTGTTTTTT
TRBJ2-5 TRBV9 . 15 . CASSVSLEDAETQYF TGTGCCAGCAGCGTGTCCCTCGAGGATGCGGAGACCCAGTACTTC
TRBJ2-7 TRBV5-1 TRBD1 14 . CASSPDRGFLEQYF TGCGCCAGCAGTCCCGACAGGGGGTTTCTAGAGCAGTACTTC
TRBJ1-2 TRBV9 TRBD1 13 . CASSGTGDYGYTF TGTGCCAGCAGCGGGACAGGGGACTATGGCTACACCTTC
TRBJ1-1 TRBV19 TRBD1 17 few CASSIRADRDKNTEAFF TGTGCCAGTAGTATCCGGGCCGACAGGGACAAGAACACTGAAGCTTTCTTT
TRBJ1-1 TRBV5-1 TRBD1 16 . CASSSGQAVMNTEAFF TGCGCCAGCAGCTCCGGACAGGCGGTCATGAACACTGAAGCTTTCTTT
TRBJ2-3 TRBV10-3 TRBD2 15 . CATKPAGVGTDTQYF TGTGCCACAAAACCCGCGGGAGTGGGTACAGATACGCAGTATTTT
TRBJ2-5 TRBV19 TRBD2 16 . CASSITPGAGGETQYF TGTGCCAGTAGTATAACTCCCGGGGCGGGAGGAGAGACCCAGTACTTC
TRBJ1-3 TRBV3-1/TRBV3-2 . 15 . CASSPRVYSGNTIYF TGTGCCAGCAGCCCCAGGGTATACTCTGGAAACACCATATATTTT
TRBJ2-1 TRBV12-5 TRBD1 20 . CASGPNKVSGTGIPYNEQFF TGTGCTAGTGGCCCTAACAAGGTAAGCGGGACAGGGATCCCCTACAATGAGCAGTTCTTC
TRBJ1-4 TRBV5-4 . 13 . CASSLGQNEKLFF TGTGCCAGCAGCTTGGGCCAGAATGAAAAACTGTTTTTT
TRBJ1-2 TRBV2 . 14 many CASTGEGELRGYTF TGTGCCAGCACTGGAGAGGGGGAGTTGAGGGGCTACACCTTC
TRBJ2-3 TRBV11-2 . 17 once CASSLRGQPSSTDTQYF TGTGCCAGCAGCTTAAGGGGCCAGCCGTCTAGCACAGATACGCAGTATTTT
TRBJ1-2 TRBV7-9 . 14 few CATTGVAANYGYTF TGTGCCACGACGGGGGTAGCGGCTAACTATGGCTACACCTTC
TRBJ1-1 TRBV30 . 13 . CAWGWGDRAEAFF TGTGCCTGGGGGTGGGGGGATCGCGCTGAAGCTTTCTTT
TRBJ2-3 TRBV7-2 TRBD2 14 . CASETGGLTDTQYF TGTGCCAGCGAGACGGGAGGGCTGACAGATACGCAGTATTTT
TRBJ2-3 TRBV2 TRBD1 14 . CASSSDRGRDTQYF TGTGCCAGCAGCTCAGACAGGGGGAGGGATACGCAGTATTTT
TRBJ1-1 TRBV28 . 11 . CASSAGTEAFF TGTGCCAGCAGCGCCGGGACAGAAGCTTTCTTT
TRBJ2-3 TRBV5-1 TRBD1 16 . CASSPPTQGGTATQYF TGCGCCAGCAGCCCTCCTACACAGGGGGGTACCGCTACGCAGTATTTT
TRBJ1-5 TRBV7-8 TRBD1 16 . CASSSPTGTVGQPQHF TGTGCCAGCAGCTCCCCAACCGGGACAGTCGGGCAGCCCCAGCATTTT
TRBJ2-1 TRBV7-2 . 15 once CASSLDPAGPNEQFF TGTGCCAGCAGCTTAGATCCCGCAGGCCCCAATGAGCAGTTCTTC
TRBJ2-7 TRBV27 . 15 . CASSLSPARISEQYF TGTGCCAGCAGTTTATCCCCGGCTAGGATAAGCGAGCAGTACTTC
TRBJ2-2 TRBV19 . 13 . CASSIWGAGELFF TGTGCCAGTAGTATCTGGGGCGCCGGGGAGCTGTTTTTT
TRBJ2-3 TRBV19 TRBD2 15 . CASSWTSASTDTQYF TGTGCCAGTAGTTGGACTAGCGCGAGCACAGATACGCAGTATTTT
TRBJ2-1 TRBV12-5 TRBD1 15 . CASGTGQGKWDEQFF TGTGCTAGTGGTACCGGACAGGGAAAATGGGATGAGCAGTTCTTC
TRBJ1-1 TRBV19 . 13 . CASSPTANTEAFF TGTGCCAGTAGCCCAACAGCGAACACTGAAGCTTTCTTT
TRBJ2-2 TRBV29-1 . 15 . CSVATRGIGTGELFF TGCAGCGTTGCTACGCGGGGCATCGGCACCGGGGAGCTGTTTTTT
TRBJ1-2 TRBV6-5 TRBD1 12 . CASTGTGYGYTF TGTGCCAGCACGGGGACAGGGTATGGCTACACCTTC
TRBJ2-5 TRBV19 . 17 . CASSWGGPTAPQETQYF TGTGCCAGTAGTTGGGGGGGGCCGACAGCGCCTCAAGAGACCCAGTACTTC
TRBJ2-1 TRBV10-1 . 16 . CASSEGGRWDYNEQFF TGCGCCAGCAGTGAGGGGGGCAGGTGGGACTACAATGAGCAGTTCTTC
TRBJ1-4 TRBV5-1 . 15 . CASSLGAGLYEKLFF TGCGCCAGCAGCTTGGGAGCAGGGTTGTACGAAAAACTGTTTTTT
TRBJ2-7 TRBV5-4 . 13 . CASSRDNSYEQYF TGTGCCAGCAGCCGGGACAACTCCTACGAGCAGTACTTC
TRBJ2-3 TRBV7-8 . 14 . CASSFRVGEDTQYF TGTGCCAGCAGCTTCAGGGTAGGGGAAGATACGCAGTATTTT
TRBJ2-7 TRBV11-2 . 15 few CASSLDRQAHYEQYF TGTGCCAGCAGCTTAGATAGACAGGCTCACTACGAGCAGTACTTC
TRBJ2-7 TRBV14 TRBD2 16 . CASSQEREAGTYEQYF TGTGCCAGCAGCCAAGAACGGGAAGCGGGAACGTACGAGCAGTACTTC
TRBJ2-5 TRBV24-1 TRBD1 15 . CATSRSTGGWETQYF TGTGCCACCAGTAGGTCCACAGGGGGCTGGGAGACCCAGTACTTC
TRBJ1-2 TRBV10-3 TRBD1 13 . CAISPSGQDGYTF TGTGCCATCAGTCCCTCCGGACAGGATGGCTACACCTTC
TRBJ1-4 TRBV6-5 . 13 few CASSLFVNEKLFF TGTGCCAGCAGCTTATTCGTGAATGAAAAACTGTTTTTT
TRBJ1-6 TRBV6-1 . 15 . CASSEAPLGGSPLHF TGTGCCAGCAGTGAAGCACCCCTCGGAGGTTCACCCCTCCACTTT
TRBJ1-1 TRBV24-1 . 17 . CATISDLEGHRGTEAFF TGTGCCACCATCTCGGATTTGGAGGGGCATCGGGGAACTGAAGCTTTCTTT
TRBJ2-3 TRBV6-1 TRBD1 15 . CASSETQQGADTQYF TGTGCCAGCAGTGAGACCCAGCAGGGGGCAGATACGCAGTATTTT
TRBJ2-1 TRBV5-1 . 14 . CASSLVRDTNEQFF TGCGCCAGCAGCTTGGTCCGGGACACAAATGAGCAGTTCTTC
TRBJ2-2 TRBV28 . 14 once CASSLRANSGELFF TGTGCCAGCAGTTTACGAGCAAACTCCGGGGAGCTGTTTTTT
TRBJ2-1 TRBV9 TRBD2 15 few CASSVGSGSEREQFF TGTGCCAGCAGCGTAGGTAGCGGGAGCGAGCGTGAGCAGTTCTTC
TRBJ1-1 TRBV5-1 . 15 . CASSLELGLVTEAFF TGCGCCAGCAGCTTGGAACTGGGCCTGGTGACTGAAGCTTTCTTT